The 26 T cell receptor beta chains given below trace back to one sample, sequenced in a study of T cell repertoires in cytomegalovirus infection. Using its own MiXCR run on the reads, TCRdb lists one record per CDR3 protein. The sample includes more than 400,000 distinct CDR3 sequences, 26% seen only once; the top ten take roughly 13%. Sequencing was performed on PBMCs. The receptors here all came from a human donor in good health (CMV status not recorded). Some clones in this sample may be carry-over from other donors' samples.

A remark on this clonotype: At one end the junction does not follow the germline gene, possibly because of a read error. This chain joins TRBV27 and TRBJ1-1; the D is unclear. The CDR3 spans 13 residues. The germline CDR1 and CDR2 sequences are MNHEY and SMNVEV (reference sequence). The CDR3 spells CASSHRRNNEAFF. Here the CDR3 DNA reads TGTGCCAGCAGTCACCGGAGGAACAATGAAGCTTTCTTT.

This clonotype has more than one count but fewer than ten. The chain recombines TRBV28 with TRBJ1-2; 10 bases are a match to TRBD1. The CDR3 totals 15 residues. CDR1 and CDR2 (germline): MDHEN, SYDVKM. V was clipped by 3 bases and J by 7 bases; unmatched bases: 8. The CDR3 region has the DNA TGTGCCAGCAGTTTCCAGCGGGACAGGGGTTTTGGCTACACCTTC. Protein product: CASSFQRDRGFGYTF.

This clonotype was found once. The chain carries TRBV20-1 and TRBJ2-1, with D perhaps TRBD1 (5 bases). Trimming removed 6 bases at V and 6 bases at J, with 15 bases between. Looked up from germline, CDR1 is DFQATT and CDR2 is SNEGSKA (reference sequence). The CDR3 sequence is 13 residues long. CDR3 sequence (DNA): TGCAGTGCCCCTAAGTCAGGGTTCAATGAGCAGTTCTTC. Protein sequence: CSAPKSGFNEQFF.

V and J are TRBV7-3 and TRBJ2-3; the D is unclear. Trimming took off 5 bases at V and 3 bases at J, with 6 bases between the two ends. The CDR3 spans 12 residues. Germline values: CDR1 SGHTA, CDR2 FQGTGA. This CDR3 is CASSGPTDTQYF. The CDR3 DNA sequence: TGTGCCAGCAGCGGGCCTACAGATACGCAGTATTTT.

The rearrangement links TRBV15 to TRBJ1-1, with D uncertain. The CDR3 is made up of 14 amino acids. V was cut by 3 bases and J by 4 bases, with 12 bases left in between. The germline gives CDR1 LNHNV, CDR2 YYDKDF (reference sequence). The CDR3 loop reads CATSRTRESTEAFF. In DNA, the CDR3 is TGTGCCACCAGCAGGACTCGGGAGTCCACTGAAGCTTTCTTT.

The genes are TRBV12-3 or TRBV12-4 and TRBJ1-4; 7 bases fit TRBD1. Germline trimming cut 5 bases from V and 10 bases from J; bases unmatched to any gene: 13. This CDR3 contains 15 residues. The CDR3 region has the DNA TGTGCCAGCAGTGACGGACAGGCAGGAAAGGGAAAACTGTTTTTT. Its protein product is CASSDGQAGKGKLFF.

For this clonotype: One junction end does not reproduce the germline sequence, and a read error may be involved. The V call is TRBV7-9, the J call TRBJ1-2; TRBD1 matches at 7 bases. The CDR3 totals 13 residues. Germline V lookup: CDR1 SEHNR, CDR2 FQNEAQ (reference sequence). Here the CDR3 reads CASSFGTAQRGNF. In DNA, the CDR3 is TGTGCCAGCAGCTTTGGGACAGCGCAAAGGGGCAATTTC. The full variable domain, its missing parts supplied by reference TRBV7-9 and TRBJ1-2, is DTGVSQNPRHKITKRGQNVTFRCDPISEHNRLYWYRQTLGQGPEFLTYFQNEAQLEKSRLLSDRFSAERPKGSFSTLEIQRTEQGDSAMYLCASSFGTAQRGNFGSGTRLTVV.

This clonotype was picked up many times. The chain is built from TRBV7-2 and TRBJ2-4, with D possibly matching TRBD2 (7 bases). The V gene's germline CDR1 is SGHTA and CDR2 FQGNSA. CDR3 size: 14 residues. With 3 bases removed from V and 7 bases from J, the gap between germline ends came to 13 bases. As DNA, the CDR3 is TGTGCCAGCAGCTTCGGGGGGCCAGGGAACATTCAGTACTTC. It specifies CASSFGGPGNIQYF.

This sequence joins TRBV30 and TRBJ2-4; D gene unclear. The CDR3 covers 15 residues. Germline V gives CDR1 GTSNPN, CDR2 SVGIG (reference sequence). Trimming took 2 bases from V and 0 from J, leaving 11 bases between them. The CDR3 sequence: CAWSPHLKAKNIQYF. In nucleotides, the CDR3 is TGTGCCTGGAGTCCCCATCTGAAAGCCAAAAACATTCAGTACTTC.

This clonotype was detected ten times or more. The rearrangement uses TRBV7-2 and TRBJ2-3, with TRBD2 identical over 7 bases. The V and J ends lost 1 base and 1 base, in that order; junction bases with no gene match: 2. CDR1 and CDR2 (germline): SGHTA, FQGNSA. This CDR3 has 15 residues. CDR3 residues: CASSLVTSGTDTQYF. The DNA for the CDR3 is TGTGCCAGCAGCTTAGTCACTAGCGGCACAGATACGCAGTATTTT.

The chain carries TRBV12-3 or TRBV12-4 and TRBJ2-1; 11 bases map to TRBD2. The ends lost 5 bases at V and 10 bases at J; junction bases unmatched: 7. The CDR3 is 14 amino acids. CDR3: CASSASGRRSEQFF. The CDR3 DNA is TGTGCCAGCAGTGCTAGCGGGAGGCGTAGCGAGCAGTTCTTC.

In this sample, this clonotype turned up a few times. The chain carries TRBV24-1 and TRBJ2-1, with 11 bases identical to TRBD1. Germline assignment: CDR1 KGHDR and CDR2 SFDVKD. With 2 bases clipped from V and 3 bases from J, the junction kept 5 bases outside the gene matches. The length of the CDR3 is 17 residues. The CDR3 loop reads CATSDSPGTGGYNEQFF. The CDR3 DNA reads TGTGCCACCAGTGATTCCCCCGGGACAGGGGGCTACAATGAGCAGTTCTTC.

In its sample, this clonotype was seen many times. For the CDR3, the DNA is TGTGCCAGCAGCTTAGATAGGACAGGGAGGACCGGGGAGCTGTTTTTT. This sequence encodes CASSLDRTGRTGELFF. The J gene is TRBJ2-2, the V gene TRBV11-2; 8 bases match TRBD1. CDR3 size: 16 residues. Trimming took 0 bases from V and 5 from J; bases not matched to a gene: 5. Germline CDR1 reads SGHAT; CDR2 reads FQNNGV. Full variable domain (missing parts from reference TRBV11-2 and TRBJ2-2): EAGVAQSPRYKIIEKRQSVAFWCNPISGHATLYWYQQILGQGPKLLIQFQNNGVVDDSQLPKDRFSAERLKGVDSTLKIQPAKLEDSAVYLCASSLDRTGRTGELFFGEGSRLTVL.

This sequence joins TRBV11-2 and TRBJ2-5; a weak D match, TRBD2 (6 bases). This CDR3 has 14 amino acids. Trimming removed 2 bases at V and 3 bases at J, with 10 bases between. CDR1 and CDR2 from the germline V gene are SGHAT and FQNNGV. Here the CDR3 reads CASSLRLVKETQYF. DNA for the CDR3: TGTGCCAGCAGCTTACGACTAGTGAAAGAGACCCAGTACTTC.

V gene TRBV20-1 combines with J gene TRBJ2-3; TRBD2 matches at 9 bases. The CDR3 spans 16 residues. V lost 0 bases, J lost 6 bases, and 10 bases stayed unmatched. Germline loops: CDR1 DFQATT, CDR2 SNEGSKA (reference sequence). DNA of the CDR3: TGCAGTGCTAGAGATCACTTAGCGGGAGCGTCGGATACGCAGTATTTT. This gives the protein CSARDHLAGASDTQYF.

The V and J genes are TRBV7-2 and TRBJ2-6; maybe TRBD2 (6 bases). The V end was cut by 1 base, the J end by 0 bases, with 10 bases between. Germline values: CDR1 SGHTA, CDR2 FQGNSA. The CDR3 runs to 17 residues. The CDR3 bases are TGTGCCAGCAGCTTAGACGGGGGAGGCTCTGGGGCCAACGTCCTGACTTTC. Translated, it gives CASSLDGGGSGANVLTF.

This rearrangement joins TRBV7-9 to TRBJ2-7, with 10 bases that match TRBD2. Germline CDR1 and CDR2: SEHNR and FQNEAQ (reference sequence). The J segment lost 4 bases and the V segment lost 5 bases, leaving 14 bases of the junction unmatched. CDR3 length: 17 amino acids. Here the CDR3 reads CASSPPYGTSEPYEQYF. For the CDR3, the DNA is TGTGCCAGCAGCCCCCCGTACGGGACTAGCGAGCCGTACGAGCAGTACTTC.

DNA of the CDR3: TGTGCCAGCAAGAGGTGGGGAGGGGAGACCCAGTACTTC. Protein sequence: CASKRWGGETQYF. The chain employs TRBV6-1 and TRBJ2-5, with 7 bases identical to TRBD2. With 7 bases clipped from V and 5 bases from J, the junction kept 7 bases outside the gene matches. The CDR3 covers 13 residues. Germline lookup yields CDR1 MNHNS and CDR2 SASEGT.

The chain uses TRBV7-2 and TRBJ1-3; D unclear. Germline-derived CDR1 and CDR2 are SGHTA and FQGNSA. The CDR3 has 16 amino acids. V was trimmed by 1 base and J by 2 bases, leaving 12 bases between them. CDR3 residues: CASSLDGRNPGNTIYF. Here the CDR3 DNA reads TGTGCCAGCAGCTTAGACGGTCGAAATCCTGGAAACACCATATATTTT. Full variable domain (outside the CDR3, taken from reference TRBV7-2 and TRBJ1-3): GAGVSQSPSNKVTEKGKDVELRCDPISGHTALYWYRQSLGQGLEFLIYFQGNSAPDKSGLPSDRFSAERTGGSVSTLTIQRTQQEDSAVYLCASSLDGRNPGNTIYFGEGSWLTVV.

The rearrangement uses TRBV10-3 and TRBJ2-7; 7 bases line up with TRBD2. Germline V lookup: CDR1 ENHRY, CDR2 SYGVKD. V shed 3 bases, J shed 3 bases, and the junction held 5 bases outside the gene matches. This CDR3 spans 14 amino acids. The CDR3 reads CAISDRGGSYEQYV. CDR3 DNA sequence: TGTGCCATCAGTGATCGCGGCGGGAGCTACGAGCAGTACGTC.

The chain links TRBV18 to TRBJ2-2; D is unresolved. Germline lookup yields CDR1 KGHSH and CDR2 LQKENI. This CDR3 region has 13 residues. V lost 3 bases, J lost 9 bases, and 11 bases lay in between. CDR3 DNA sequence: TGTGCCAGCTCACCTGGAGCGTCAAGGGAGCTGTTTTTT. Protein: CASSPGASRELFF.

This chain connects TRBV28 to TRBJ1-5; TRBD1 agrees at 8 bases. The germline V gene has CDR1 MDHEN and CDR2 SYDVKM. The CDR3 runs 15 residues. After removal of 4 bases from V and 5 bases from J, the junction contained 7 bases not matched to a gene. This CDR3 is CASSSPGQGHQPQHF. DNA for the CDR3: TGTGCCAGCAGTTCCCCAGGACAGGGCCATCAGCCCCAGCATTTT. The variable domain in full, completed from reference TRBV28 and TRBJ1-5, reads DVKVTQSSRYLVKRTGEKVFLECVQDMDHENMFWYRQDPGLGLRLIYFSYDVKMKEKGDIPEGYSVSREKKERFSLILESASTNQTSMYLCASSSPGQGHQPQHFGDGTRLSIL.

The V call is TRBV6-8, the J call TRBJ2-7, with 7 bases that match TRBD1. Per germline, CDR1 MNHGY and CDR2 SAAAGT. The CDR3 spans 16 residues. Trimming cost V 1 base and J 2 bases; bases outside gene matches: 8. For the CDR3, the DNA is TGTGCCAGCAGTTACTTTAGGGACAGAATTACCTACGAGCAGTACTTC. Amino acid sequence: CASSYFRDRITYEQYF.

This clonotype was found many times. The CDR3 nucleotides are TGTGCCAGCAGCCGCCGACCTCGGGGCCTCACTGAAGCTTTCTTT. Encoded protein: CASSRRPRGLTEAFF. V and J are TRBV7-2 and TRBJ1-1, with a possible D match to TRBD1 (5 bases). Germline loops: CDR1 SGHTA, CDR2 FQGNSA. The ends were cut back, 5 bases at V and 4 bases at J, with 17 bases in the middle. CDR3 length equals 15 residues.

The sample holds a few counts of this clonotype. This chain links TRBV7-9 with TRBJ2-1; D perhaps matches TRBD2 (6 bases). Germline assignment: CDR1 SEHNR and CDR2 FQNEAQ (reference sequence). With 5 bases removed from V and 10 bases from J, the gap between germline ends came to 15 bases. The CDR3 length is 13 residues. The CDR3 spells CASSLTSIGEQFF. The CDR3, as DNA: TGTGCCAGCAGCCTTACTAGCATCGGGGAGCAGTTCTTC.

This clonotype was detected ten times or more. CDR3 sequence reads: CASSLIYEQFF. CDR3 bases: TGTGCCAGCAGCTTAATTTATGAGCAGTTCTTC. The chain employs TRBV7-2 and TRBJ2-1; no firm D call. The V gene's germline CDR1 is SGHTA and CDR2 FQGNSA. V was cut by 2 bases and J by 8 bases, with 4 bases left in between. The CDR3 is 11 amino acids.